The entry below describes one T cell receptor beta chain. This clone has more than one count but fewer than ten. It has no known antigen specificity. Nothing much larger sits one base from this clone, and base qualities are not available. The sample belongs to a study of cytomegalovirus exposure and HLA in healthy donors (TCRdb year 2017). With regard to the full study: In an earlier analysis of 587 of the donors, roughly 300 Gb of sequence data and 100 million or so unique TCR beta sequences from about 190 million T cells were reported. An early release covering roughly 580 HLA-typed donors comprised approximately 300 gigabases of sequencing data and some 79 million unique TCR sequences. Of the 300 to 500 genotyped donors, more than 75% were placed in the genetic ancestry cluster associated with self-reported Caucasian donors. The study was designed to test whether signatures of past pathogen exposure could be identified by cataloging public T cell receptors. The study profiled the T cell repertoires of 500 to 800 subjects by immunosequencing and related them to cytomegalovirus serostatus. A separate validation cohort of 100 to 150 different subjects was used in addition to the roughly 620-subject first cohort. To predict cytomegalovirus infection status, the study brought together high-throughput TCR immunosequencing, statistical association of individual TCRs with disease status, and machine learning. A later analysis re-examined previously published TCR beta repertoires from just over 650 donors and added high-resolution HLA genotyping to investigate patterns of TCR occurrence. The later analysis used no new phenotypic data to find candidate immune exposures, relying instead on TCR beta sequences and their occurrence across donors. To decide whether each TCR beta V gene segment behaved as functional or pseudogenic, an earlier analysis of 587 of the donors relied on high-throughput TCR beta sequencing. Donor age, sex, ethnicity and CMV serostatus were compiled alongside the repertoire data. A later genetic analysis took genome-wide SNP genotypes for about 55% of the 666 donors and used that subset as a discovery cohort. All discovery cohort repertoires had been generated on a single sequencing platform. Class I and class II HLA loci were covered by the typing at four-digit resolution. The number of donors typed differed by locus, with about 620-630 for A, B, C, DRB1 and DQB1, 522 for DQA1, 606 for DPA1, and 400 to 490 for DPB1. Because of strong linkage in the cohort, roughly five DR-DQ haplotypes were treated as single units for association and clustering. Among some 410 genotyped donors of the cohort, an average of approximately 220,000 unique TCR beta nucleotide sequences was sequenced per donor, of which about 19% were non-productive.

The CDR3 sequence holds 14 residues, the cysteine and phenylalanine included. Of all the DNA, just the CDR3 is kept, 42 bases in frame from base 1. V ends up 4 bases short and J 6 bases short, with an unmatched junction base count of 4. Via the germline V gene, CDR1 is SGHTA and CDR2 FQGNSA. Libraries were constructed by the immunoSEQ multiplex PCR assay. A mixture of 60 forward primers for TCR Vbeta segments and 13 reverse primers for TCR Jbeta segments was used in the multiplex PCR. The CDR3 region of rearranged TCR beta genes was amplified from genomic DNA by a multiplex PCR assay. Amplified TCR beta libraries were sequenced as 87-base-pair reads on the Illumina HiSeq System. The authors' analysis ran thus. A later analysis tallied around 80 million unique TCR beta chains across the approximately 670 repertoires, and approximately 9.9 million of those chains were shared by two or more donors. Raw reads were error-corrected and collapsed into unique sequences by a nearest-neighbor algorithm in which closely related sequences were merged to remove PCR and sequencing errors. V, D and J gene segments were assigned by aligning CDR3 sequences to IMGT reference sequences. For a sequence to be retained, at least a six-nucleotide match to both a V gene segment and a J gene segment was required. A rearrangement counted as productive if the CDR3 had no stop codons and remained in frame with V and J, and every other rearrangement counted as non-productive. CDR3 was defined according to IMGT convention as the region running from the second conserved V-encoded cysteine to the conserved J-encoded phenylalanine. The earlier analysis of roughly 590 of the donors excluded any sequence lacking an unambiguous match to a single V gene segment. An earlier analysis of 587 of the donors classified V segments as functional when productive rearrangements were above 56.7% and as segregating when the standard deviation between donors was above 5%. A statistical classification framework was built to diagnose cytomegalovirus status from the catalog of TCR beta chain sequences. A later analysis assigned V and J genes by comparing TCR nucleotide sequences with IMGT/GENE-DB human TR gene sequences. The TCRdist pipeline was used in a later analysis to assign CDR3 sequences and most-parsimonious VDJ recombination scenarios. In a later analysis, each TCR beta chain was defined by its CDR3 amino acid sequence together with its V-gene family, and reads lacking a unique V-gene family were excluded. In a later analysis, fewer than 600 highly shared, low-generation-probability nucleotide sequences were removed to address suspected cross-contamination and a sequencing artifact. A later analysis calculated a clonal expansion index for each public chain from normalized within-repertoire ranks of inferred template counts. In a later analysis, generation probabilities were computed using a VDJ recombination model fitted to out-of-frame rearrangements, and the results were checked against IGoR. In a later analysis, TCR-TCR, TCR-HLA and TCR-CMV co-occurrence was scored with hypergeometric tests, and a repertoire-size bias correction was applied to TCR pairs. A later analysis estimated false discovery rates by permuting HLA or CMV assignments 20 times. In a later analysis, co-occurring TCRs were grouped with DBSCAN, and TCRdist sequence similarity was added when clustering was performed within HLA-allele-positive subsets. Repertoires with fewer than 30,000 or more than 120,000 public chains were left out of co-occurrence clustering, as were five repertoires with anomalous nucleotide sharing. Drawn from immuneACCESS, this table holds only the in-frame rearrangements with V and J called that TCRdb kept. Clones are partly lost; checked studies trace under half to an unresolved V gene and leave the rest unexplained. The V and J calls and the clone size are those of that table, but D and trimming were determined from the DNA. This sample gives about 150,000 clones in total; under 75% of them show up just once. Jointly, the top ten make up 2% to 3% of the sample.

The cohort consisted of 666 healthy bone marrow donors. At the time of sampling, all cohort members were nominally healthy, though unrecorded immune exposures were likely present. The donor was CMV seronegative and belonged to the group of several hundred seronegative cohort members. A peripheral blood sample was collected from each donor, and TCR beta sequencing was performed on peripheral blood mononuclear cells. Genomic DNA extraction from the blood cell samples was performed with the Qiagen DNeasy Blood Extraction Kit. The research as a whole found: A cluster of highly shared sequence variants was judged likely to represent a technical artifact of the sequencing pipeline. The presence/absence analyses assumed that sequencing depth was roughly uniform across donors, and that assumption may not be true. In this cohort, only TCR beta chains were sequenced, and detectable features were limited by the absence of alpha or paired-chain data. According to a later analysis, most CMV-associated TCR beta chains appeared to be HLA-restricted, and the HLA associations seemed to be driven largely by CMV exposure. In an earlier analysis of over 550 of the donors, most TCR beta V segments were observed in productive rearrangements about 87% or about 30% of the time, broadly matching IMGT annotations. A few of the identified cytomegalovirus-associated TCR beta chains were confirmed in vitro to be specific for cytomegalovirus antigens. The 87-base-pair reads could not distinguish some IMGT-functional V segments, including TRBV6-2 and TRBV6-3, so those segments were excluded. A later genetic analysis associated a missense DCLRE1C variant with V-gene and J-gene trimming of TCR beta chains, and an independent cohort replicated the association. A further reported finding was that TCR beta sequences accurately predicted the HLA-A and HLA-B alleles for most subjects in the first cohort. The authors suggested that the approach could potentially be extended to other disease states and immunological phenotypes. A later analysis found that TCR association rates varied across HLA loci, with DRB1 alleles showing the most associated TCRs and HLA-C alleles the fewest. Fewer than 20 rarely observed V segments, including chromosome 9 orphons, were excluded from the earlier analysis of about 600 of the donors because counts were too low. Across donors, most TCR sequences were observed very rarely, whereas some public TCRs were present in many individuals. Linkage disequilibrium might explain the correlated functional status among segregating V segments, but an unknown experimental factor could not be ruled out. The classifier was reported to diagnose cytomegalovirus status with high specificity and sensitivity in both the original and validation cohorts. When HLA alleles, especially DR and DQ, strongly co-occurred, attributing TCR associations to individual alleles was difficult. A later analysis reported that several top co-occurrence clusters appeared linked to parvovirus B19, influenza, CMV and Epstein-Barr virus. HLA typing was unavailable for some donors at each locus, so association tests used only the typed subset. A later analysis associated 15,000 to 20,000 TCR beta sequences with specific HLA alleles at a false discovery rate of 0.05. A later analysis found that HLA-associated TCR beta chains were more clonally expanded and had lower generation probabilities than equally common non-associated chains. Immune exposure information for the cohort was limited to CMV serostatus. In the study, around 150 TCR beta chains were listed as associated with cytomegalovirus. Compared with the 666-donor mean, donors in an Asian-associated ancestry cluster had fewer N-insertions in productive TCRs, according to a later genetic analysis.

Recombination joined TRBV7-2 with TRBJ1-5; a stretch of 9 junction bases matches TRBD1. The sequence derives from a woman in her 40s in good health and CMV-seronegative. Sequencing was carried out using PBMCs. The DNA sequence reads TGTGCCAGCAGCTCACAGGGGGCGTTTCAGCCCCAGCATTTT. Translation gives CASSSQGAFQPQHF.